One and the same sample provided the 12 T cell receptor beta chains below, sequenced in a study of molecular identifiers for immune sequencing clone quantification. TCRdb itself ran the PCR reads through MiXCR, one entry per CDR3 protein. The sample carries about 10,000 distinct CDR3 sequences, roughly 20% recorded once. Sequenced input: naive CD8+ T cells from blood, with Jurkat cell RNA spiked in. Subset in this sample: FACS-sorted CD8+CD4-CCR7+CD45RA+ naive T cells. The source is a human donor in good health. Some libraries in this study had Jurkat cell RNA spiked in.

In its sample, this clonotype ranks as medium-sized. This chain connects TRBV20-1 to TRBJ1-6, with 7 bases identical to TRBD1. With V trimmed by 6 bases and J by 5 bases, 10 bases remained unmatched. Germline V gene lookup returns CDR1 DFQATT and CDR2 SNEGSKA (reference sequence). The CDR3 extends over 15 amino acids. The CDR3 sequence is CSAPATGVDNSPLHF. The CDR3 nucleotides read TGCAGTGCCCCCGCCACAGGGGTAGATAATTCACCCCTCCACTTT.

This clonotype was observed many times. The V gene is TRBV19, the J gene TRBJ2-2, with 9 bases identical to TRBD2. With 5 bases clipped from V and 5 bases from J, the junction kept 6 bases outside the gene matches. The CDR3 is made up of 15 amino acids. CDR1 and CDR2 from the germline V gene are LNHDA and SQIVND (reference sequence). The CDR3 DNA is TGTGCCAGTAGTTCCGCGGGGGGGAGGACCGGGGAGCTGTTTTTT. Its translation is CASSSAGGRTGELFF.

By sample share, this clonotype is medium-sized (0.01 to 0.1%). The chain uses TRBV5-4 and TRBJ2-7; D is uncertain. The CDR3 spans 12 residues. V shed 4 bases and J shed 6 bases, with 11 bases lying between them. The germline V gene has CDR1 SGHNT and CDR2 YYREEE (reference sequence). CDR3 residues: CASSKPSGEQYF. The CDR3 DNA follows: TGTGCCAGCAGCAAGCCTAGTGGCGAGCAGTACTTC.

In its sample, this clonotype is medium-sized. CDR3 sequence: CASSITGYSHNEQFF. CDR3 DNA: TGTGCCAGTAGTATTACGGGTTATTCGCACAATGAGCAGTTCTTC. The chain combines TRBV19 with TRBJ2-1; D remains unclear. The CDR3 is 15 residues long. Germline CDR1 and CDR2: LNHDA and SQIVND (reference sequence). Trimming shortened V by 3 bases and J by 5 bases, and 14 bases separated the two germline ends.

This sequence joins TRBV19 and TRBJ2-7; 10 nucleotides line up with TRBD1. Germline V gives CDR1 LNHDA, CDR2 SQIVND (reference sequence). J gave up 3 bases and V 5 bases, and 7 bases lay outside the gene matches. The CDR3 has 15 amino acids. The CDR3 here is CASSEGTGALYEQYF. The DNA of the CDR3 is TGTGCCAGTAGTGAGGGGACAGGGGCCCTCTACGAGCAGTACTTC.

The chain links TRBV6-2 or TRBV6-3 to TRBJ2-1, with 7 bases lining up with TRBD2. Unmatched junction bases numbered 11, after V lost 6 bases and J lost 12 bases. This CDR3 spans 13 amino acids. Per germline, CDR1 MNHEY and CDR2 SVGEGT. CDR3: CASRTGLAVVQFF. The CDR3 DNA is TGTGCCAGCAGGACTGGCCTAGCGGTTGTGCAGTTCTTC.

Note on this clonotype: Germline and junction disagree at one end, which may indicate a read error. The rearrangement joins TRBV29-1 to TRBJ1-1; TRBD1 is a possible D gene (5 bases). Germline-derived CDR1 and CDR2 are SQVTM and ANQGSEA. CDR3 size: 13 residues. CDR3 sequence: CSVEAGIRRDAFF. The CDR3 DNA follows: TGCAGCGTTGAAGCTGGGATCAGGAGGGACGCTTTCTTC.

Regarding this clonotype: An end of the junction differs from the germline gene, which may be a read error. V usage is TRBV27 and J usage is TRBJ2-6; TRBD1 is a possible D gene (6 bases). Per germline, CDR1 MNHEY and CDR2 SMNVEV (reference sequence). CDR3 length: 15 amino acids. This chain's CDR3 is CASSPGTTGANALTF. DNA for the CDR3: TGTGCCAGCAGTCCGGGGACAACCGGGGCCAACGCCCTGACTTTC.

This clonotype is labeled as medium-sized (0.01 to 0.1%). The chain couples TRBV5-1 to TRBJ2-7; tentatively, D is TRBD1 or TRBD2 (5 bases each). Trimming took off 4 bases at V and 7 bases at J, with 15 bases between the two ends. CDR1 and CDR2 from the germline V gene are SGHRS and YFSETQ. This CDR3 contains 13 residues. The CDR3 DNA follows: TGCGCCAGCAGCACCGGGACGAATTTGGAGCAGTACTTC. This codes for CASSTGTNLEQYF. The whole variable domain, remainder taken from reference TRBV5-1 and TRBJ2-7, is KAGVTQTPRYLIKTRGQQVTLSCSPISGHRSVSWYQQTPGQGLQFLFEYFSETQRNKGNFPGRFSGRQFSNSRSEMNVSTLELGDSALYLCASSTGTNLEQYFGPGTRLTVT.

Concerning this clonotype itself: Given a much more abundant clone one base away, this may be a read error. The chain carries TRBV7-9 and TRBJ1-2, with D hard to call. Germline values: CDR1 SEHNR, CDR2 FQNEAQ (reference sequence). There are 11 residues in the CDR3. As DNA, the CDR3 is TGTGCCAGCAGTCAAAACAGAGGCTACCCCTTC. As protein: CASSQNRGYPF. The full variable domain, with the rest looked up from reference TRBV7-9 and TRBJ1-2, is DTGVSQNPRHKITKRGQNVTFRCDPISEHNRLYWYRQTLGQGPEFLTYFQNEAQLEKSRLLSDRFSAERPKGSFSTLEIQRTEQGDSAMYLCASSQNRGYPFGSGTRLTVV.

Concerning this clonotype itself: An end of the junction differs from the germline gene, which may be a read error. The chain employs TRBV15 and TRBJ2-7, with 7 bases matching TRBD2. This CDR3 has 16 amino acids. CDR1 and CDR2 (germline): LNHNV, YYDKDF (reference sequence). Here the CDR3 DNA reads TGTGCCACCAGCAGAGATTGGCCTAGCGGAGTCTACGGGCAGTACTTC. It encodes CATSRDWPSGVYGQYF.

The chain links TRBV2 to TRBJ2-1; 10 bases line up with TRBD2. Germline CDR1 is SNHLY and CDR2 is FYNNEI. V was clipped by 5 bases and J by 0 bases; unmatched bases: 10. CDR3 length equals 18 residues. CDR3 residues: CASSLSGGFRPSYNEQFF. The CDR3 nucleotides read TGTGCCAGCAGTCTTAGCGGGGGGTTTCGACCCTCCTACAATGAGCAGTTCTTC.